This T cell receptor beta chain was captured in a study of shared clonotypes between healthy human individuals. Findings of the study overall: In having few donors, the study represented limited genetic and exposure-history diversity. Investigators collected only blood, and repertoires in tissues likely differ.

Libraries were prepared by immunoSEQ multiplex PCR; TCRdb keeps only in-frame clonotypes and omits some of them. The sample holds some 470,000 clones, around 80% seen once. Caucasian adults residing in Nashville, Tennessee made up all the donors. The V gene's germline CDR1 is MGHRA and CDR2 YSYEKL. V gave up 0 bases and J gave up 3 bases; unmatched junction bases: 13. CDR3 length: 18 residues. Comment on this clone: Its antigen is still unknown.

Input material: PBMCs. The receptor was derived from a woman in her thirties or forties in good health. Some clones in this sample may be carry-over from other donors' samples. This chain uses TRBV4-1 with TRBJ2-7, with TRBD1 matching 8 bases. The CDR3 DNA is TGCGCCAGCAGCCAAGATTGGGGGTTTGGACAGGGAGACTACGAGCAGTACTTC. It yields the protein CASSQDWGFGQGDYEQYF.